These 10 T cell receptor beta chains were sequenced from one sample in a study of cytomegalovirus exposure and HLA in healthy donors (dated by TCRdb to 2017 to 2019). Libraries were built with the immunoSEQ multiplex PCR assay. For the multiplex PCR, a mixture combining 60 forward primers for TCR Vbeta segments and 13 reverse primers for TCR Jbeta segments was used. What TCRdb holds here is the immuneACCESS table cut down to in-frame rearrangements. Part of the clones is not present; checked against another copy, under half of the missing clones reflect an unresolved V gene, and the others are unexplained. This sample is represented by roughly 180,000 clones; around 80% of them were singletons. The leading ten clones occupy 1.3% to 1.5% of the sample. The source material was PBMCs. The receptors come from a girl aged 10 to 17 in good health and CMV-seropositive.

Of note for this clone: Different DNA sequences within this sample yield the same CDR3. This sequence joins TRBV7-9 and TRBJ1-1, with D maybe TRBD1 (5 bases). The germline V gene encodes CDR1 SEHNR and CDR2 FQNEAQ (reference sequence). The V end was cut by 5 bases, the J end by 1 base, with 8 bases between. This CDR3 is built from 13 residues. CDR3 DNA: TGTGCCAGCAGCCGAACAGGGAACACTGAAGCTTTCTTT. This translates into CASSRTGNTEAFF. Based on the CDR3 plus reference TRBV7-9 and TRBJ1-1, the full variable domain is DTGVSQNPRHKITKRGQNVTFRCDPISEHNRLYWYRQTLGQGPEFLTYFQNEAQLEKSRLLSDRFSAERPKGSFSTLEIQRTEQGDSAMYLCASSRTGNTEAFFGQGTRLTVV.

Note on this clone: Other DNA sequences in this specimen translate into the identical CDR3. The chain couples TRBV7-9 to TRBJ1-1; D is possibly TRBD1 (5 bases). The CDR3 is made up of 14 amino acids. Trimming cost V 1 base and J 7 bases, with 13 bases left between them. In germline, CDR1 is SEHNR, CDR2 FQNEAQ (reference sequence). As DNA, the CDR3 is TGTGCCAGCAGCTTAGGGGGCGCTTATAATGAAGCTTTCTTT. It is translated as CASSLGGAYNEAFF.

The chain carries TRBV19 and TRBJ2-1; D unresolved. CDR3 length: 14 amino acids. From germline, CDR1 is LNHDA and CDR2 SQIVND (reference sequence). Trimming took 3 bases from V and 0 from J, leaving 6 bases between them. CDR3 sequence reads: CASSMSHSYNEQFF. CDR3 nucleotide sequence: TGTGCCAGTAGTATGAGCCACTCCTACAATGAGCAGTTCTTC. Using reference TRBV19 and TRBJ2-1 for the parts outside the CDR3, the full variable domain is DGGITQSPKYLFRKEGQNVTLSCEQNLNHDAMYWYRQDPGQGLRLIYYSQIVNDFQKGDIAEGYSVSREKKESFPLTVTSAQKNPTAFYLCASSMSHSYNEQFFGPGTRLTVL.

Concerning this clone: The junction shows a germline mismatch at one end, possibly a read error. The rearrangement joins TRBV18 to TRBJ1-2; D might be TRBD1 (5 bases). This CDR3 contains 14 residues. Germline values: CDR1 KGHSH, CDR2 LQKENI. The CDR3, as DNA: TGTGCCAGCTCACCCGAAAACGGGGGATATGGCTACCCCTTC. Translation gives CASSPENGGYGYPF.

The chain couples TRBV7-9 to TRBJ2-7, with 7 bases matching TRBD2. J gave up 6 bases and V 4 bases, and 6 bases lay outside the gene matches. The CDR3 has 13 residues. Germline V gene lookup returns CDR1 SEHNR and CDR2 FQNEAQ (reference sequence). DNA for the CDR3: TGTGCCAGCAGCTCGGTGGGGGGGACCGAGCAGTACTTC. Translating it yields CASSSVGGTEQYF.

Note on this clone: A junction end diverges from the germline sequence, so it may reflect a read error. The chain carries TRBV5-4 and TRBJ2-7; 7 bases are a match to TRBD1. CDR1 is SGHNT and CDR2 is YYREEE in the germline V gene (reference sequence). The CDR3 is made up of 14 amino acids. CDR3 loop: CASSLAGGFYEQYF. CDR3 DNA sequence: TGTGCCAGCAGTTTGGCAGGGGGATTTTACGAGCAGTACTTC.

The V call is TRBV25-1, the J call TRBJ1-4; D not resolved. CDR3 length: 15 residues. The ends were cut back, 1 base at V and 5 bases at J, with 11 bases in the middle. The germline CDR1 and CDR2 sequences are MGHDK and SYGVNS. In DNA form, the CDR3 reads TGTGCCAGCAGTGAATTAGCGGATTCGAATGAAAAACTGTTTTTT. This gives the protein CASSELADSNEKLFF.

V gene TRBV11-2 combines with J gene TRBJ2-7, with 8 bases identical to TRBD1. The CDR3 extends over 15 amino acids. The germline V gene has CDR1 SGHAT and CDR2 FQNNGV. Unmatched junction bases numbered 6, after V lost 4 bases and J lost 1 base. The CDR3 DNA sequence: TGTGCCAGCAGCTCGGACAGGGTTAAATCCTACGAGCAGTACTTC. Protein product: CASSSDRVKSYEQYF.

In its sample, this clone was seen a few times. The chain recombines TRBV5-1 with TRBJ2-6; 7 nucleotides agree with TRBD1. Per the germline V gene, CDR1 is SGHRS and CDR2 is YFSETQ. With V trimmed by 0 bases and J by 0 bases, 3 bases remained unmatched. The CDR3 contains 17 residues. The DNA of the CDR3 is TGCGCCAGCAGCTTGGGGGGGACAGTCTCTGGGGCCAACGTCCTGACTTTC. Protein: CASSLGGTVSGANVLTF.

The chain combines TRBV7-9 with TRBJ2-2, with a tentative D call TRBD1 (6 bases). The germline CDR1 and CDR2 sequences are SEHNR and FQNEAQ (reference sequence). V was cut by 0 bases and J by 0 bases, with 11 bases left in between. The CDR3 runs 17 residues. CDR3 region: CASSLAPGETNTGELFF. In DNA, the CDR3 is TGTGCCAGCAGCTTAGCCCCAGGGGAGACGAACACCGGGGAGCTGTTTTTT.